This paragraph reports one T cell receptor (beta chain). No antigen is known for it. The V gene's germline CDR1 is SGHTA and CDR2 FQGNSA. The CDR3 has 14 amino acids. With 5 bases clipped from V and 2 bases from J, the junction kept 6 bases outside the gene matches. A FACSAria was used to sort CD4+ and CD8+ T cells. These cells came from PBMCs. Reverse transcription of extracted RNA yielded cDNA, which provided the sequencing template. Sequencing was performed with immunoSEQ multiplex PCR; in TCRdb, only in-frame clones are kept and a portion is missing. The profile shows fewer than 150,000 clones, around two fifths of them singletons. The source of the sample is a study of CD8+ T cells in alopecia areata. Findings and limits, study-wide: Against the mouse data, patients shared TCRs less clearly, possibly for HLA reasons.

The chain links TRBV7-2 to TRBJ2-7, with 7 bases that match TRBD1. This TCR derives from a human donor with alopecia areata. The sample comprised CD4+ T cells sorted from blood. DNA for the CDR3: TGTGCCAGCAGCCGACAGGGTGGAACCTACGAGCAGTACTTC. Translating gives CASSRQGGTYEQYF.